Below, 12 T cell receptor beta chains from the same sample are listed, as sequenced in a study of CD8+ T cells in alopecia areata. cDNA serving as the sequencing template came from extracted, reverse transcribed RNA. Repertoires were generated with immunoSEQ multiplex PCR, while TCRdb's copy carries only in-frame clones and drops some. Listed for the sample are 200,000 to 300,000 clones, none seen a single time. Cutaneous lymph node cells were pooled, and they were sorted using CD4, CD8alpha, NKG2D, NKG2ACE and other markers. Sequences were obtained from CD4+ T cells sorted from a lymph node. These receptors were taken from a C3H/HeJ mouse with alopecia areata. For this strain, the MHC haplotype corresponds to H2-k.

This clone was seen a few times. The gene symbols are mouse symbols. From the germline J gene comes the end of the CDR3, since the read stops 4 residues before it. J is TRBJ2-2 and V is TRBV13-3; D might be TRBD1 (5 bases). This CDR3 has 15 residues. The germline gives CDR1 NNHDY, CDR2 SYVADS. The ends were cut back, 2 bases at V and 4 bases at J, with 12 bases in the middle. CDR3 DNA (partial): TGTGCCAGCAGTGACGGTAGGGGTCCCACCGGG. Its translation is CASSDGRGPTG. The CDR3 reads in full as CASSDGRGPTGQLYF.

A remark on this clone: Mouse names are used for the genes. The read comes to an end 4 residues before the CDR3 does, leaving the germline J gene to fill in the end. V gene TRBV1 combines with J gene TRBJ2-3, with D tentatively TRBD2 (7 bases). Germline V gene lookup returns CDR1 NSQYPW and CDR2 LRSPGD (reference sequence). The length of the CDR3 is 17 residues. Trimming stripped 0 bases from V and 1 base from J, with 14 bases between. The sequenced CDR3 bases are TGCACCTGCAGTGCAGATCCTGGGGGCGCAGGTGCAGAA. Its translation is CTCSADPGGAGAE. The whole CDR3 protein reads CTCSADPGGAGAETLYF.

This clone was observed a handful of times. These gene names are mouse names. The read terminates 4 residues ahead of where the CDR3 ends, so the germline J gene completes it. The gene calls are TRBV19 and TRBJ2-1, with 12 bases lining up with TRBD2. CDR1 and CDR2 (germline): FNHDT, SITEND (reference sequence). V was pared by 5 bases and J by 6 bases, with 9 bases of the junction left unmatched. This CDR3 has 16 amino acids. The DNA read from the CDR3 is TGTGCCAGCAGAAAGGGACTGGGGGGTTTTTTTGCT. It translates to CASRKGLGGFFA. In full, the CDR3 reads CASRKGLGGFFAEQFF.

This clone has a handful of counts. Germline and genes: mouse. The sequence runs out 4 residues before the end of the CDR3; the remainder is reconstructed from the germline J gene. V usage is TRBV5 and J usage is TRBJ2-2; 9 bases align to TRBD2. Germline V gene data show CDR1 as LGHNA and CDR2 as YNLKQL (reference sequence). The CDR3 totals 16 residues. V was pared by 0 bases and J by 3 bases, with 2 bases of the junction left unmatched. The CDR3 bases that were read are TGTGCCAGCAGCCAAGAACACTGGGGGGACACCGGG. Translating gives CASSQEHWGDTG. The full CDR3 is CASSQEHWGDTGQLYF.

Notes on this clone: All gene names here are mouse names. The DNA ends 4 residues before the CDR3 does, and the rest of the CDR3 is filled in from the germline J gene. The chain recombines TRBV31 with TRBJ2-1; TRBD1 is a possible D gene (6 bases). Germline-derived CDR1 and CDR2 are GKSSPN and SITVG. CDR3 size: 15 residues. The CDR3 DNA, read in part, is TGTGCCTGGAGTCTAGGGCAGGGGTCGAGGGCT. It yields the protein CAWSLGQGSRA. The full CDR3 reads CAWSLGQGSRAEQFF.

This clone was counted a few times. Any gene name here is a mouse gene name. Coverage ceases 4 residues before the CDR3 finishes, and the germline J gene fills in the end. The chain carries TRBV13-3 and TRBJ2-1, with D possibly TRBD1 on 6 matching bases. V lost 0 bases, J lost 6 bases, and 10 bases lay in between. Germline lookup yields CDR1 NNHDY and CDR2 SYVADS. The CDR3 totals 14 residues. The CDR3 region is CASSDVHRAAEQFF. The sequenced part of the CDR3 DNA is TGTGCCAGCAGTGATGTCCACAGGGCTGCT.

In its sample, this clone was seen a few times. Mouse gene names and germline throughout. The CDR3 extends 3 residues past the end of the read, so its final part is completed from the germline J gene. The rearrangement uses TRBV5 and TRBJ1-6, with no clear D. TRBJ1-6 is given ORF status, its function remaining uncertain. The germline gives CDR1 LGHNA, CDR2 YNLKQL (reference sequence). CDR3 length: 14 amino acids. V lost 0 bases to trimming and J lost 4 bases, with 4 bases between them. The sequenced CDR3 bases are TGTGCCAGCAGCCAAGATCAGTATAATTCGCCC. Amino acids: CASSQDQYNSP. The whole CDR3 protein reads CASSQDQYNSPLYF.

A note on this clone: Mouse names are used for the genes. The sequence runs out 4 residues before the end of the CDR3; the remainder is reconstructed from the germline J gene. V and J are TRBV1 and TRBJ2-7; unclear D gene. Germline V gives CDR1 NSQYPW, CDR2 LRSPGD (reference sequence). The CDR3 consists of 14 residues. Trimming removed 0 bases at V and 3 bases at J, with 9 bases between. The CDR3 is CTCSADPNSYEQYF. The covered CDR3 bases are TGCACCTGCAGTGCAGATCCAAACAGCTAT.

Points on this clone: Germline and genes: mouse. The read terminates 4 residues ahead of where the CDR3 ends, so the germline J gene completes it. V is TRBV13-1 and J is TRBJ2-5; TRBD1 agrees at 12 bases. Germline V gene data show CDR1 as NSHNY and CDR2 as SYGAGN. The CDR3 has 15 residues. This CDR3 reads CASSAPGQGADTQYF. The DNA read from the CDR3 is TGTGCCAGCAGTGCCCCGGGACAGGGGGCCGAC.

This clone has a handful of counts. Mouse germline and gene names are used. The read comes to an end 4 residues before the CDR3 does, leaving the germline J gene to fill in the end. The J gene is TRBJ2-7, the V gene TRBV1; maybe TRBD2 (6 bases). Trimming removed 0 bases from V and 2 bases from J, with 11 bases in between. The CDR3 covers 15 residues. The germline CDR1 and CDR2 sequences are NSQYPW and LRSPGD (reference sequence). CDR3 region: CTCSAEGGGAYEQYF. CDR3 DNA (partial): TGCACCTGCAGTGCAGAAGGTGGGGGAGCCTAT.

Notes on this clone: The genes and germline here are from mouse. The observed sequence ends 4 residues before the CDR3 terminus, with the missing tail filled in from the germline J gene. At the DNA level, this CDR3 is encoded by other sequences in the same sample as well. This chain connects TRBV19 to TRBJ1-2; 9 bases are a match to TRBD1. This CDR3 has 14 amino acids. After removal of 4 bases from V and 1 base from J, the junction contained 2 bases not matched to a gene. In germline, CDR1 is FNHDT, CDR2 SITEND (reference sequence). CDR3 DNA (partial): TGTGCCAGCAGTCCGACAGGGGGAAACTCC. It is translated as CASSPTGGNS. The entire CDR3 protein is CASSPTGGNSDYTF.

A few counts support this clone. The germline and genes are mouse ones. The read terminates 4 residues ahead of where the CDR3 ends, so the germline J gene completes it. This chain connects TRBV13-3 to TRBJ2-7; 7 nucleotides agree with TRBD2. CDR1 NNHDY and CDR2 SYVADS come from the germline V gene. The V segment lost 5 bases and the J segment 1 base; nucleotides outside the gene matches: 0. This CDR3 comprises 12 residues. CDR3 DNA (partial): TGTGCCAGCAGGGACTGGTCCTAT. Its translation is CASRDWSY. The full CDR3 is CASRDWSYEQYF.